Described below is a single T cell receptor beta chain sequence and its context. This sample was included in a study of long-term antiretroviral therapy in people with HIV. As for the study in general: First collections came about a decade before the 2015 immediate-ART recommendation.

There are 14 residues in the CDR3. Unmatched junction bases numbered 7, after V lost 5 bases and J lost 7 bases. In germline, CDR1 is SEHNR, CDR2 FQNEAQ (reference sequence). immunoSEQ v3.0 was run at survey level. The repertoire was sequenced with immunoSEQ multiplex PCR; TCRdb's copy has only in-frame clones and lacks some. The sample includes tens of thousands of clones, about 84% of them seen just once. Every donor contributed at least one pre-ART and at least two post-ART PBMC samples. All participants with HIV were treated in the United States. The sequenced sample was unsorted PBMCs, obtained 0.8 years before starting antiretroviral therapy. J is TRBJ1-2 and V is TRBV7-9; 10 bases match TRBD1. This clonotype was sampled from a man aged 18 to 29 with HIV. The CDR3 DNA reads as TGTGCCAGCAGCCCAACGGACAGGGGGGGTGGCTACACCTTC. Protein sequence: CASSPTDRGGGYTF. Full variable domain (remainder filled in from reference TRBV7-9 and TRBJ1-2): DTGVSQNPRHKITKRGQNVTFRCDPISEHNRLYWYRQTLGQGPEFLTYFQNEAQLEKSRLLSDRFSAERPKGSFSTLEIQRTEQGDSAMYLCASSPTDRGGGYTFGSGTRLTVV.